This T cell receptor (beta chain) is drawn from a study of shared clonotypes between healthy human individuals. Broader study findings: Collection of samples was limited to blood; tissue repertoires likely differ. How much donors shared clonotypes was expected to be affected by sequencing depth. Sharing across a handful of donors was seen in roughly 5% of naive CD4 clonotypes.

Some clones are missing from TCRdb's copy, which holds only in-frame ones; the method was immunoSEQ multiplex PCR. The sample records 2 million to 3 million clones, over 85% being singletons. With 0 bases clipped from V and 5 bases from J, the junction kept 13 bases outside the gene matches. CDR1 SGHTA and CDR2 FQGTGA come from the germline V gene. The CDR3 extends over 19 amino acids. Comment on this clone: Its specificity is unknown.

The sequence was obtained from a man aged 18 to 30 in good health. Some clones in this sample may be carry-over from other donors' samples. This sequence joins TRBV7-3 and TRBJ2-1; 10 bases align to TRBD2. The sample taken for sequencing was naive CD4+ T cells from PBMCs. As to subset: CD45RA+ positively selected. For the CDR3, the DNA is TGTGCCAGCAGCTTAACAGGTCCGGGAGCGGGAGGGGCTAACAATGAGCAGTTCTTC. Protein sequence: CASSLTGPGAGGANNEQFF.